The source of this T cell receptor (beta chain) is a study of T cells after posttransplantation cyclophosphamide. Measured with immunoSEQ multiplex PCR; TCRdb has only the in-frame clones, and not every one. The sample holds fewer than 30,000 clones, roughly 86% seen once. Germline CDR1 LGHNA, CDR2 YNFKEQ. The CDR3 is made up of 19 amino acids. Material: PBMCs. This receptor was obtained from a woman aged 55-70 years with a blood cancer, CMV-positive, and with a related stem cell donor. V and J are TRBV4-2 and TRBJ2-5; D is possibly TRBD2 (6 bases). The assigned J gene may be wrong: the sequence end matches TRBJ2-7 better. The CDR3 region is CASSQALASSSGFWYEQYF. CDR3 nucleotides: TGTGCCAGCAGCCAGGCCCTGGCCTCCAGTAGCGGTTTTTGGTACGAGCAGTACTTC.